Listed here are 20 T cell receptor beta chains from one sample, sequenced in a study of T-cell memory formation after mild COVID-19. Each CDR3 protein gets one entry after TCRdb re-called the 5' RACE reads with MiXCR. The sample holds under 300,000 distinct CDR3 sequences, around 16% seen once. Sequenced sample: PBMCs or a T cell subset sorted from them (not recorded which). The receptors were gathered from a young man who had mild COVID-19 (a few samples of this study predate the infection). Cell type and time point are not known.

This clonotype was picked up a small number of times. The CDR3 reads CASKPGMNTEAFF. CDR3 coding DNA: TGTGCCAGCAAACCGGGCATGAACACTGAAGCTTTCTTT. The gene calls are TRBV12-3 or TRBV12-4 and TRBJ1-1; D is uncertain. The CDR3 is made up of 13 amino acids. V lost 7 bases to trimming and J lost 0 bases, with 9 bases between them.

This clonotype was seen more than once but under ten times. The V call is TRBV7-3, the J call TRBJ2-1, with D uncertain. Germline V gives CDR1 SGHTA, CDR2 FQGTGA. The ends were cut back, 4 bases at V and 7 bases at J, with 11 bases in the middle. The CDR3 has 13 amino acids. CDR3 amino acids: CASSSGPRNEQFF. The DNA of the CDR3 is TGTGCCAGCAGCTCCGGGCCCAGGAATGAGCAGTTCTTC.

The V gene is TRBV11-2, the J gene TRBJ2-3, with D hard to call. The CDR3 totals 16 residues. Trimming pared 4 bases from V and 0 bases from J, leaving 14 bases between. The germline V gene encodes CDR1 SGHAT and CDR2 FQNNGV. The CDR3 DNA reads TGTGCCAGCAGCTCCTTCTTAGCATCCAGCACAGATACGCAGTATTTT. Translation: CASSSFLASSTDTQYF.

This chain uses TRBV6-6 with TRBJ2-3, with D possibly matching TRBD1 (6 bases). Germline assignment: CDR1 MNHNY and CDR2 SVGAGI (reference sequence). CDR3 length equals 15 residues. V was trimmed by 2 bases and J by 1 base, leaving 10 bases between them. CDR3 loop: CASSYRDTGTDTQYF. CDR3 nucleotide sequence: TGTGCCAGCAGTTACCGGGACACCGGCACAGATACGCAGTATTTT.

Only a few counts were recorded for this clonotype. The chain uses TRBV29-1 and TRBJ1-1; the D is unclear. Trimming shortened V by 7 bases and J by 2 bases, and 8 bases separated the two germline ends. CDR1 and CDR2 (germline): SQVTM, ANQGSEA. This CDR3 comprises 11 residues. The CDR3 nucleotides read TGCAGCGCCCATACAAACACTGAAGCTTTCTTT. Its translation is CSAHTNTEAFF. Drawing the rest from reference TRBV29-1 and TRBJ1-1, the complete variable domain is SAVISQKPSRDICQRGTSLTIQCQVDSQVTMMFWYRQQPGQSLTLIATANQGSEATYESGFVIDKFPISRPNLTFSTLTVSNMSPEDSSIYLCSAHTNTEAFFGQGTRLTVV.

Ten or more counts support this clonotype. The chain uses TRBV5-1 and TRBJ2-2; D is uncertain. The CDR3 covers 15 residues. The V gene lost 0 bases and the J gene lost 7 bases, with 13 bases spanning the gap. The germline gives CDR1 SGHRS, CDR2 YFSETQ. CDR3 DNA sequence: TGCGCCAGCAGCTTGGAATCCCAACGGTTCGGGGAGCTGTTTTTT. Its translation: CASSLESQRFGELFF.

The rearrangement uses TRBV7-7 and TRBJ2-1; no firm D call. With 1 base removed from V and 10 bases from J, the gap between germline ends came to 17 bases. The CDR3 loop spans 15 amino acids. Germline lookup yields CDR1 SSHAT and CDR2 FNYEAQ (reference sequence). The DNA of the CDR3 is TGTGCCAGCAGCTTAGAGGTACAGTCCCAAGGCGAGCAGTTCTTC. Its translation is CASSLEVQSQGEQFF.

This clonotype was counted a few times. CDR3: CASSPESIDNSPLHF. CDR3 DNA: TGCGCCAGCAGCCCGGAATCGATTGATAATTCACCCCTCCACTTT. The chain recombines TRBV4-3 with TRBJ1-6; D unresolved. The V end lost 4 bases, the J end lost 5 bases, and 12 bases lay between the germline ends. This CDR3 region has 15 residues. Germline loops: CDR1 LGHNA, CDR2 YSLEER.

The chain links TRBV7-8 to TRBJ1-5; D uncertain. CDR3 size: 15 residues. Germline V gene lookup returns CDR1 SGHVS and CDR2 FQNEAQ. The germline V and J ends were trimmed by 7 bases and 0 bases, with 13 bases remaining between them. The CDR3 loop reads CASNSDVDSNQPQHF. CDR3 coding DNA: TGTGCCAGCAACTCGGACGTAGATAGCAATCAGCCCCAGCATTTT.

DNA of the CDR3: TGTGCCAGCAGCCGGGTGACAGGGGACGGCTACACCTTC. This translates into CASSRVTGDGYTF. The chain uses TRBV12-3 or TRBV12-4 and TRBJ1-2, with 8 nucleotides matching TRBD1. The J segment lost 8 bases and the V segment lost 6 bases, leaving 8 bases of the junction unmatched. CDR3 size: 13 residues.

The chain joins TRBV24-1 to TRBJ1-2; no definite D call. CDR1 and CDR2 from the germline V gene are KGHDR and SFDVKD. V dropped 7 bases and J dropped 3 bases, with 14 bases sitting between them. This CDR3 spans 14 amino acids. CDR3 sequence: CATSPGSGDYGYTF. In DNA, the CDR3 is TGTGCCACCAGCCCCGGTAGTGGTGACTATGGCTACACCTTC.

J is TRBJ2-3 and V is TRBV20-1, with a tentative D call TRBD1 (6 bases). The CDR3 runs 13 residues. The V end lost 5 bases, the J end lost 0 bases, and 9 bases lay between the germline ends. CDR1 and CDR2 (germline): DFQATT, SNEGSKA (reference sequence). CDR3 amino acids: CSAGQSSTDTQYF. In DNA form, the CDR3 reads TGCAGTGCTGGACAGTCTAGCACAGATACGCAGTATTTT.

The gene calls are TRBV7-8 and TRBJ2-3; TRBD2 matches 7 bases. Germline trimming cut 4 bases from V and 1 base from J; bases unmatched to any gene: 11. Germline V CDR1 and CDR2: SGHVS, FQNEAQ. The CDR3 consists of 17 residues. The CDR3 DNA is TGTGCCAGCAGCTCGACATCCAAGGGAGGGGGCACAGATACGCAGTATTTT. Translation gives CASSSTSKGGGTDTQYF.

The CDR3 DNA reads TGCGCCAGCAGCCAAGATCAGGGGCTCGACTATGGCTACACCTTC. Translating it yields CASSQDQGLDYGYTF. This chain joins TRBV4-1 and TRBJ1-2; D might be TRBD1 (6 bases). The CDR3 covers 15 residues. V dropped 0 bases and J dropped 3 bases, with 11 bases sitting between them. Germline loops: CDR1 MGHRA, CDR2 YSYEKL.

The J gene is TRBJ2-6, the V gene TRBV12-3 or TRBV12-4, with a weak D call TRBD1 (6 bases). V was clipped by 7 bases and J by 4 bases, with 14 bases between them. The CDR3 has 15 amino acids. The DNA of the CDR3 is TGTGCCAGCAACATAGGGGGTGCGGGGGCCAACGTCCTGACTTTC. Translated: CASNIGGAGANVLTF.

The rearrangement uses TRBV7-9 and TRBJ2-5; D might be TRBD2 (6 bases). The V gene lost 4 bases and the J gene lost 1 base, with 16 bases spanning the gap. The CDR3 runs 16 residues. Germline CDR1 is SEHNR and CDR2 is FQNEAQ (reference sequence). CDR3 sequence: CASSSSGGIGQETQYF. CDR3 coding DNA: TGTGCCAGCAGCTCGAGTGGGGGGATTGGCCAAGAGACCCAGTACTTC.

The rearrangement links TRBV13 to TRBJ1-1; 7 bases map to TRBD1. From germline, CDR1 is PRHDT and CDR2 FYEKMQ (reference sequence). The CDR3 has 14 residues. Losses at the gene ends were 6 bases for V and 4 bases for J; bases not matched to a gene: 8. CDR3 coding DNA: TGTGCCAGCAGAGCACAGACAGGGCGCACTGAAGCTTTCTTT. It encodes CASRAQTGRTEAFF.

This clonotype has a count of ten or more. V gene TRBV20-1 combines with J gene TRBJ2-7; D is perhaps TRBD1 or TRBD2 (5 bases each). Germline-derived CDR1 and CDR2 are DFQATT and SNEGSKA (reference sequence). The CDR3 is made up of 11 amino acids. Trimming stripped 4 bases from V and 12 bases from J, with 16 bases between. This CDR3 is CSATIPGTGYV. As DNA, the CDR3 is TGCAGTGCTACCATACCCGGGACGGGGTACGTC.

This clonotype occurred a few times. The rearrangement joins TRBV5-4 to TRBJ2-5, with D possibly matching TRBD2 (6 bases). This CDR3 region has 13 residues. The germline gives CDR1 SGHNT, CDR2 YYREEE (reference sequence). V dropped 5 bases and J dropped 5 bases, with 13 bases sitting between them. CDR3 residues: CASRVGGTETQYF. As DNA, the CDR3 is TGTGCCAGCAGGGTAGGAGGGACGGAGACCCAGTACTTC.

This clonotype was detected a few times. The DNA of the CDR3 is TGTGCCACCAGTGCTGCCAGCTCCTACAATGAGCAGTTCTTC. The encoded protein is CATSAASSYNEQFF. The chain couples TRBV24-1 to TRBJ2-1, with D unclear. Between the trimmed V and J ends, which lost 5 bases and 0 bases, there was a span of 7 bases. Germline V gene sequence: CDR1 KGHDR, CDR2 SFDVKD. CDR3 length equals 14 residues.